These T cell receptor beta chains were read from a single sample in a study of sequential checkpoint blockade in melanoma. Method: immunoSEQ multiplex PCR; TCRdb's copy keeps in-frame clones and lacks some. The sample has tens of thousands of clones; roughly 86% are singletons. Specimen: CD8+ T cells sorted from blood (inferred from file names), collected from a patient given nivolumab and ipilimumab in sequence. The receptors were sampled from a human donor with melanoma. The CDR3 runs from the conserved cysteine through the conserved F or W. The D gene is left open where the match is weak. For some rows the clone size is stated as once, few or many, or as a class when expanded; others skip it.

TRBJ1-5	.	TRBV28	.	TGTGCCAGCACCGGTAATAGCAATCAGCCCCAGCATTTT	CASTGNSNQPQHF
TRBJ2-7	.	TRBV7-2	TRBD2	TGTGCCAGCAGCCTAAGAGCGGGACCTTACGAGCAGTACTTC	CASSLRAGPYEQYF
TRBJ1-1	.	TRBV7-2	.	TGTGCCAGCAGCCCAATAAGAGGAACTGAAGCTTTCTTT	CASSPIRGTEAFF
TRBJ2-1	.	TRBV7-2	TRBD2	TGTGCCAGCAGCCTCACTAGCGGGGTCTCCTACAATGAGCAGTTCTTC	CASSLTSGVSYNEQFF
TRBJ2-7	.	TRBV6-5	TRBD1	TGTGCCAGTTGGACAGGGGGCCACGAGCAGTACTTC	CASWTGGHEQYF
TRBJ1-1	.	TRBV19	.	TGTGCCAGTAGTATAGATCAAAATAAGCCTGAAGCTTTCTTT	CASSIDQNKPEAFF
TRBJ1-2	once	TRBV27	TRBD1	TGTGCCAGCAGTCGACAGGGTTCCTATGGCTACACCTTC	CASSRQGSYGYTF
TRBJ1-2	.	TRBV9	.	TGTGCCAGCAGCTCCAGTTATGGCTACACCTTC	CASSSSYGYTF
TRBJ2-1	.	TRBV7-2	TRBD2	TGTGCCAGCAGCCCGAGGGGACTAGCGGATTTAGCGTTCTTC	CASSPRGLADLAFF
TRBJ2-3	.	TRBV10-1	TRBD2	TGCGCCAGCAGTGAAGCGGGGACAGATACGCAGTATTTT	CASSEAGTDTQYF
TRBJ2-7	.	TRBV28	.	TGTGCCAGTAAACGGTCCACCTACGAGCAGTACTTC	CASKRSTYEQYF
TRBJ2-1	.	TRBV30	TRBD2	TGTGCCTGGAGCCCCAGCGGGAGGAACAATGAGCAGTTCTTC	CAWSPSGRNNEQFF
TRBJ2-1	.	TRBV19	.	TGTGCCAGTAGTTCTTCAGGGTACGAGCAGTTCTTC	CASSSSGYEQFF
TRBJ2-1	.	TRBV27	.	TGTGCCAGCAGTTTACAGGGGCAAGAGTTCTTC	CASSLQGQEFF
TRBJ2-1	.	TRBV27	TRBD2	TGTGCCAGCAGTTTAACAGCGGGAAACTACAATGAGCAGTTCTTC	CASSLTAGNYNEQFF
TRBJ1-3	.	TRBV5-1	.	TGCGCCAGCAGCTTGGACGGTAGCTCTGGAAACACCATATATTTT	CASSLDGSSGNTIYF
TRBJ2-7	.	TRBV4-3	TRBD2	TGCGCCAGCAGCCAAGAACGCGGGGGCGAGCAGTACTTC	CASSQERGGEQYF
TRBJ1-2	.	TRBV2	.	TGTGCCAGCGATACAGGGATGAATTATGGCTACACCTTC	CASDTGMNYGYTF
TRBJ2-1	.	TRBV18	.	TGTGCCAGCTCACCAGGCCTCTCCTACAATGAGCAGTTCTTC	CASSPGLSYNEQFF
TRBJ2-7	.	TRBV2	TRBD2	TGTGCCAGCAGTGACGACACTAGCGGGAGAAACCGAGTCTCCTACGAGCAGTACTTC	CASSDDTSGRNRVSYEQYF
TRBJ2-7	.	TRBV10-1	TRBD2	TGCGCCAGCAGTGAGAGGGCTAGCGGGGTGTACGAGCAGTACTTC	CASSERASGVYEQYF
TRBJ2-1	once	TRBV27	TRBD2	TGTGCCAGCAGTTTATACGGGACTACCAAGACCAATGAGCAGTTCTTC	CASSLYGTTKTNEQFF
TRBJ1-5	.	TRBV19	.	TGTGCCAGTAGTTCAGGACAGCTGGGTGGTCAGCCCCAGCATTTT	CASSSGQLGGQPQHF
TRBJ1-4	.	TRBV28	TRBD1	TGTGCCAGCAGGGAGGGACAGGGCTTTGGGGAAAAACTGTTTTTT	CASREGQGFGEKLFF
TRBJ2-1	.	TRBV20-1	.	TGCAGTGCTAGCACCTACAATGAGCAGTTCTTC	CSASTYNEQFF
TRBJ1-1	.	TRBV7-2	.	TGTGCCAGCAGCTTACACCAGGGGACTGAAGCTTTCTTT	CASSLHQGTEAFF
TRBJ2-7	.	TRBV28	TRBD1	TGTGCCAGCAGGCGGACAGGAACCTACGAGCAGTACTTC	CASRRTGTYEQYF
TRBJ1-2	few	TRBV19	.	TGTGCCAGTACTGGTCAGGGATTAAACTATGGCTACACCTTC	CASTGQGLNYGYTF